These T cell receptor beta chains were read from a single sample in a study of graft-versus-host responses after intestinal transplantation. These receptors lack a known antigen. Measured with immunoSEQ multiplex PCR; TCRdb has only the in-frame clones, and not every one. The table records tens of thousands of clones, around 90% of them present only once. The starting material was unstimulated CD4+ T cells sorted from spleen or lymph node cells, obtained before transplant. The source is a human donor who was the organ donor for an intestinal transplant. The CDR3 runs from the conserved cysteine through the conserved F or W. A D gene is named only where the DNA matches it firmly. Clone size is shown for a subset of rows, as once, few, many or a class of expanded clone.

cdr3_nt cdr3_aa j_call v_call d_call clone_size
TGCGCCAGCAGCCTGACTAGTAGTGGGGAAGAGACCCAGTACTTC CASSLTSSGEETQYF TRBJ2-5 TRBV4-1 . .
TGTGCCAGTAGTATAGGAGGGGCCCAAGAGACCCAGTACTTC CASSIGGAQETQYF TRBJ2-5 TRBV19 . .
TGTGCCAGCAACCTTGGACTAGCGGGAGTTTGGAGCTCCTACAATGAGCAGTTCTTC CASNLGLAGVWSSYNEQFF TRBJ2-1 TRBV2 TRBD2 .
TGTGCCAGCAGTTACGGGGGGCAGCCCCAGCATTTT CASSYGGQPQHF TRBJ1-5 TRBV25-1 . .
TGTGCCAGCAGCCTACCCTACTTCGTAAGCTCCTACAATGAGCAGTTCTTC CASSLPYFVSSYNEQFF TRBJ2-1 TRBV7-2 . .
TGTGCCAGCAGCCCCATGTATGGTGTTGGAGGGACTGAAGCTTTCTTT CASSPMYGVGGTEAFF TRBJ1-1 TRBV9 . .
TGTGCCATCAGGGCCGGGACAGGCGGCGAGCAGTACTTC CAIRAGTGGEQYF TRBJ2-7 TRBV10-3 TRBD1 .
TGCAGCGTCCGAGACAGGGAAAATTCACCCCTCCACTTT CSVRDRENSPLHF TRBJ1-6 TRBV29-1 TRBD1 once
TGCGCCAGCAGCGGGGACCCCGGGACAGGGAATTACAATGAGCAGTTCTTC CASSGDPGTGNYNEQFF TRBJ2-1 TRBV5-1 TRBD1 once
TGTGCCAGCAGCTTGATGGTTGCAAGCACAGATACGCAGTATTTT CASSLMVASTDTQYF TRBJ2-3 TRBV7-3 . .
TGTGCCAGCAGGGACTCGGGACAGCCGAACACTGAAGCTTTCTTT CASRDSGQPNTEAFF TRBJ1-1 TRBV28 TRBD1 .
TGTGCCAGCAGTACCTACAGGGGTGGGGATGAAAAACTGTTTTTT CASSTYRGGDEKLFF TRBJ1-4 TRBV6-5 TRBD1 .
TGTGCCAGCAGTTTAATCGGTTCCCCTAGTTATGGCTACACCTTC CASSLIGSPSYGYTF TRBJ1-2 TRBV27 . .
TGCGCCAGCAGCCAAGTCAATGAGCAGTTCTTC CASSQVNEQFF TRBJ2-1 TRBV4-1 . .
TGTGCCATCAGTGAGTCGGCAGGGGGCGCAGATACGCAGTATTTT CAISESAGGADTQYF TRBJ2-3 TRBV10-3 TRBD1 few
TGTGCCTGGGGAGGGGGCGATAGCAATCAGCCCCAGCATTTT CAWGGGDSNQPQHF TRBJ1-5 TRBV30 TRBD1 .
TGTGCCAGCAGTTTACTAGCGGCCCCTTACGAGCAGTACTTC CASSLLAAPYEQYF TRBJ2-7 TRBV6-5 TRBD2 .